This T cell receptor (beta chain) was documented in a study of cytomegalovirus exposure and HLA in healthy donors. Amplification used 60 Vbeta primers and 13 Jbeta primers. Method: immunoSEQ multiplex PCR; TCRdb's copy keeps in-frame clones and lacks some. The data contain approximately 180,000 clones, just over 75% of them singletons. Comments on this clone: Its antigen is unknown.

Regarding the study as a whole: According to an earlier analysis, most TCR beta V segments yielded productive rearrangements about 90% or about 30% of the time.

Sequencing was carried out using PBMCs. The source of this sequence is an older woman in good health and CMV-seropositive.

The CDR3 DNA sequence: TGTGCCAGTAGTTCTCTACAGGTATCGGCGCACACTGAAGCTTTCTTT. Residues: CASSSLQVSAHTEAFF. The chain is built from TRBV19 and TRBJ1-1; a possible D gene is TRBD1 (5 bases). This CDR3 has 16 amino acids. Germline CDR1 LNHDA, CDR2 SQIVND (reference sequence). Trimming stripped 5 bases from V and 3 bases from J, with 19 bases between.